Listed below are T cell receptor beta chains from one sample, sequenced in a study of T-cell reconstitution after alpha-beta-depleted transplantation in children. TCRdb independently ran MiXCR on the PCR reads; one entry per CDR3 protein. Of about 120,000 distinct CDR3 sequences listed, 9% to 12% were seen once; the top ten hold less than 45%. Sequenced here: PBMCs, sampled before TCRalphabeta/CD19-depleted stem cell transplant. The receptors were sampled from a boy aged 2 to 10 with acute lymphoblastic leukemia, due to receive a stem cell transplant. CDR3s include the opening cysteine and the closing phenylalanine or tryptophan. D genes are given only for firm matches.

TRBJ1-1 | 14 | TRBV5-6 | TRBD1 | CASSPADRGTEAFF
TRBJ1-1 | 15 | TRBV5-1 | NA | CASSLGTPRGTEAFF
TRBJ1-1 | 13 | TRBV6-1 | NA | CASSGLWTYEAFF
TRBJ2-6 | 17 | TRBV5-1 | NA | CASSLGSGPSGANVLTF
TRBJ2-1 | 17 | TRBV20-1 | TRBD1 | CSARDLLAGTGKNEQFF
TRBJ1-5 | 15 | TRBV20-1 | TRBD1 | CSATTGAYSNQPQHF
TRBJ2-1 | 16 | TRBV15 | TRBD2 | CATSAGTSGIYNEQFF
TRBJ2-1 | 13 | TRBV5-1 | NA | CASSPRAYNEQFF
TRBJ2-4 | 15 | TRBV3-1 | TRBD2 | CASSPGPSGGNIQYF
TRBJ2-1 | 16 | TRBV5-1 | NA | CASSLGGGGHFNEQFF
TRBJ2-7 | 12 | TRBV20-1 | NA | CSAVDQRYEQYF
TRBJ2-3 | 14 | TRBV15 | TRBD1 | CATSPRGTADTQYF
TRBJ2-7 | 12 | TRBV29-1 | NA | CSVEDKGYEQYF
TRBJ2-2 | 15 | TRBV5-1 | TRBD1 | CASDPGGAGTGELFF
TRBJ2-1 | 13 | TRBV27 | NA | CASSLSPGNEQFF
TRBJ2-1 | 14 | TRBV6-9 | NA | CASTPPGDRNEQFF
TRBJ2-7 | 15 | TRBV4-1 | NA | CASSQEWQRSYEQYF
TRBJ1-5 | 13 | TRBV12-3/TRBV12-4 | NA | CASSLGGGQPQHF
TRBJ2-1 | 14 | TRBV7-9 | TRBD2 | CASSSRLAGLEQFF
TRBJ1-2 | 14 | TRBV11-2 | NA | CASSRQANNYGYTF
TRBJ2-1 | 13 | TRBV6-6 | NA | CASSYSGNNEQFF
TRBJ1-1 | 13 | TRBV12-3/TRBV12-4 | TRBD1 | CASSRTGNTEAFF
TRBJ1-1 | 15 | TRBV2 | NA | CASRAPQATATEAFF
TRBJ1-2 | 12 | TRBV20-1 | TRBD1 | CSAYDRGYGYTF
TRBJ2-3 | 14 | TRBV10-3 | TRBD2 | CAISLAGRTDTQYF
TRBJ2-7 | 11 | TRBV10-3 | NA | CAIKLLDEQYF
TRBJ2-4 | 14 | TRBV5-1 | NA | CASSGSQAKNIQYF
TRBJ1-1 | 15 | TRBV13 | NA | CASSLGQGLDTEAFF
TRBJ2-1 | 17 | TRBV5-1 | NA | CASSLGRGPSSYNEQFF
TRBJ1-1 | 14 | TRBV12-3/TRBV12-4 | NA | CASGHRAMNTEAFF
TRBJ2-2 | 14 | TRBV5-1 | TRBD2 | CASSRGGNTGELFF
TRBJ2-5 | 18 | TRBV20-1 | TRBD1 | CSASPYYQGAGPQETQYF
TRBJ2-3 | 14 | TRBV10-1 | TRBD2 | CASSPSGITDTQYF
TRBJ2-7 | 15 | TRBV7-9 | TRBD2 | CASSFQPGLASEQYF
TRBJ1-2 | 14 | TRBV18 | TRBD1 | CASSPLEGAVGYTF
TRBJ2-1 | 12 | TRBV29-1 | TRBD2 | CRVGLATHEQFF
TRBJ1-1 | 15 | TRBV6-1 | NA | CASSEVQGLNTEAFF
TRBJ2-5 | 16 | TRBV18 | TRBD2 | CASSPSGLAGGETQYF
TRBJ1-5 | 14 | TRBV18 | TRBD1 | CASSHDRAHQPQHF
TRBJ2-3 | 15 | TRBV2 | TRBD2 | CASSEEVGRAEAEYF
TRBJ1-1 | 13 | TRBV18 | NA | CASSLGPNTEAFF